Following are 13 T cell receptor beta chains from one sample sequenced in a study of breast tumors, draining lymph nodes, adjacent tissues. From the multiplex PCR reads, TCRdb called clonotypes with MiXCR, one entry per CDR3 protein. The sample yields 50,000 to 85,000 distinct CDR3 sequences, less than 45% seen once. The specimen sequenced was breast tumor tissue. The receptors were sampled from a female donor with breast cancer. Some clones in this sample may be carry-over from other donors' samples.

This clonotype has ten or more counts. V gene TRBV6-5 combines with J gene TRBJ1-2, with 7 bases aligning to TRBD1. Germline V gene data show CDR1 as MNHEY and CDR2 as SVGAGI. V was pared by 2 bases and J by 6 bases, with 3 bases of the junction left unmatched. The CDR3 totals 13 residues. CDR3 nucleotides: TGTGCCAGCAGTTACAGGGGGCGTGATGGCTACACCTTC. Its protein is CASSYRGRDGYTF.

This clonotype was seen repeatedly, ten times or more. The J gene is TRBJ1-3, the V gene TRBV19, with D maybe TRBD1 (5 bases). V lost 6 bases to trimming and J lost 2 bases, with 14 bases between them. Germline V gene sequence: CDR1 LNHDA, CDR2 SQIVND (reference sequence). The length of the CDR3 is 15 residues. The CDR3 protein is CASSKWGSAGNTIYF. The CDR3 DNA reads as TGTGCCAGTAGCAAGTGGGGGTCAGCTGGAAACACCATATATTTT.

In this sample, this clonotype turned up many times. The chain carries TRBV18 and TRBJ2-2; D gene ambiguous. Germline CDR1 KGHSH, CDR2 LQKENI. This CDR3 spans 13 amino acids. The germline V and J ends were trimmed by 8 bases and 6 bases, with 13 bases remaining between them. The CDR3 loop reads CASPTGVAGELFF. Here the CDR3 DNA reads TGTGCCAGCCCCACCGGAGTCGCCGGGGAGCTGTTTTTT.

The chain has TRBV5-5 and TRBJ1-5; 8 positions agree with TRBD1. CDR1 is SGHKS, CDR2 YYEKEE, per germline (reference sequence). V gave up 4 bases and J gave up 5 bases; unmatched junction bases: 8. CDR3 length: 15 residues. DNA for the CDR3: TGTGCCAGCAGCCTACAACAGGGGGGGCATCAGCCCCAGCATTTT. This encodes CASSLQQGGHQPQHF.

The rearrangement links TRBV15 to TRBJ1-4; D perhaps matches TRBD1 (5 bases). The germline CDR1 and CDR2 sequences are LNHNV and YYDKDF (reference sequence). The CDR3 loop spans 16 amino acids. Trimming took off 5 bases at V and 8 bases at J, with 21 bases between the two ends. CDR3 nucleotides: TGTGCCACCAGCTACCCCCGCGGGGGGGGGTGGGAAAAACTGTTTTTT. As protein: CATSYPRGGGWEKLFF.

A note on this clonotype: The DNA is left out, because the CDR3 cannot be placed on it with certainty; the CDR3 is given as TCRdb lists it. This chain uses TRBV7-9 with TRBJ2-5; the D call of TRBD1 is as the table states it, not checked on the DNA. Termini included, the CDR3 measures 18 amino acids. The germline V gene has CDR1 SEHNR and CDR2 FQNEAQ (reference sequence). The CDR3: CASSFYICSAVQGRAQYF.

The chain combines TRBV12-3 or TRBV12-4 with TRBJ2-2; D might be TRBD2 (6 bases). The CDR3 runs to 14 residues. The V gene lost 5 bases and the J gene lost 5 bases, with 12 bases spanning the gap. The CDR3 region has the DNA TGTGCCAGCAGTCCGATTGGGGGGACCGGGGAGCTGTTTTTT. This encodes CASSPIGGTGELFF.

This chain connects TRBV7-9 to TRBJ2-7; no firm D call. Per germline, CDR1 SEHNR and CDR2 FQNEAQ (reference sequence). Trimming removed 5 bases from V and 9 bases from J, with 26 bases in between. The CDR3 extends over 16 amino acids. Written as DNA, the CDR3 is TGTGCCAGCAGCCCGGTTTTCGTCATACCGAGCTTGGGGCAGTACTTC. This codes for CASSPVFVIPSLGQYF.

Concerning this clonotype: At one boundary the junction diverges from the germline segment, which might be a read error. The chain carries TRBV27 and TRBJ1-5, with D possibly being TRBD1 (5 bases). CDR3 length equals 16 residues. Germline-derived CDR1 and CDR2 are MNHEY and SMNVEV (reference sequence). This chain's CDR3 is CPSSLMGVGENQPQHF. In DNA, the CDR3 is TGTCCCAGCAGTTTGATGGGGGTGGGAGAAAATCAGCCCCAGCATTTT.

V is TRBV5-4 and J is TRBJ2-5, with TRBD1 identical over 7 bases. V lost 5 bases to trimming and J lost 9 bases; unmatched junction nucleotides: 16. Germline V CDR1 and CDR2: SGHNT, YYREEE (reference sequence). The CDR3 is made up of 15 amino acids. This chain's CDR3 is CASRRQGTRQWAQYF. CDR3 DNA sequence: TGTGCCAGCAGGCGACAGGGAACCCGACAATGGGCCCAGTACTTC.

Only a few counts were recorded for this clonotype. Given a much more abundant clone one base away, this may be a read error. The rearrangement uses TRBV6-1 and TRBJ2-7; D uncertain. Trimming cost V 5 bases and J 3 bases, with 5 bases left between them. The CDR3 contains 11 residues. CDR1 is MNHNS and CDR2 is SASEGT in the germline V gene. The CDR3 protein is CASSHSYEQYF. In nucleotides, the CDR3 is TGTGCCAGCAGTCACAGCTACGAGCAGTACTTC.

There are many counts of this clonotype. The chain recombines TRBV29-1 with TRBJ2-1, with D maybe TRBD2 (6 bases). The CDR3 is 14 amino acids. V lost 7 bases and J 7 bases, leaving 20 bases between the germline ends. Looked up from germline, CDR1 is SQVTM and CDR2 is ANQGSEA. The DNA for the CDR3 is TGCAGCGCCCGGGGAGGCGGCGGCTTGAATGAGCAGTTCTTC. Translating gives CSARGGGGLNEQFF.

V is TRBV30 and J is TRBJ2-5, with 10 bases lining up with TRBD2. The CDR3 is 14 amino acids. With 1 base clipped from V and 7 bases from J, the junction kept 6 bases outside the gene matches. CDR1 and CDR2 (germline): GTSNPN, SVGIG (reference sequence). The CDR3 sequence: CAWSGGRTSGTQYF. The CDR3 region has the DNA TGTGCCTGGAGTGGAGGAAGGACTAGCGGGACCCAGTACTTC.